The 21 T cell receptor beta chains listed next were all sequenced from one sample in a study of T cell changes during pregnancy in multiple sclerosis. Sequencing used immunoSEQ multiplex PCR; TCRdb keeps in-frame clones, though not all of them. The data show roughly 49,000 clones, roughly nine tenths seen once. The sample in question was peripheral blood, obtained in the first trimester of pregnancy. The receptors here all came from a female donor in good health, enrolled as a control in a pregnancy study.

The chain links TRBV2 to TRBJ2-7, with D perhaps TRBD2 (6 bases). Deletions cut 3 bases from V and 0 bases from J, with 18 bases between. The CDR3 sequence is 17 residues long. Per the germline V gene, CDR1 is SNHLY and CDR2 is FYNNEI. The CDR3 DNA is TGTGCCAGCAGTGATTTGATGGGGCGGGGCGTCTCCTACGAGCAGTACTTC. Its translation: CASSDLMGRGVSYEQYF.

In its sample, this clone was seen once. CDR3 in DNA: TGTGCCTGGAGTAGATTTAACATATATCAGCCCCAGCATTTT. It encodes CAWSRFNIYQPQHF. This sequence joins TRBV30 and TRBJ1-5; D uncertain. The CDR3 is 14 amino acids. The germline V gene encodes CDR1 GTSNPN and CDR2 SVGIG (reference sequence). Trimming took 2 bases from V and 5 from J, leaving 13 bases between them.

The chain carries TRBV30 and TRBJ1-2; 7 bases map to TRBD1. The germline CDR1 and CDR2 sequences are GTSNPN and SVGIG (reference sequence). The J segment lost 4 bases and the V segment lost 5 bases, leaving 10 bases of the junction unmatched. The CDR3 spans 14 residues. CDR3 loop: CAWGVRQGSYGYTF. The CDR3 DNA sequence: TGTGCCTGGGGGGTAAGACAGGGATCCTATGGCTACACCTTC.

The chain is built from TRBV28 and TRBJ1-1, with 8 nucleotides matching TRBD1. This CDR3 contains 14 residues. V shed 5 bases, J shed 6 bases, and the junction held 8 bases outside the gene matches. CDR1 and CDR2 (germline): MDHEN, SYDVKM. CDR3 bases: TGTGCCAGCAGTCTTAACAGGGGGTGGTCTGAAGCTTTCTTT. Its protein product is CASSLNRGWSEAFF.

In DNA, the CDR3 is TGTGCCTGGAGACTTACAGGGGTAAATTCACCCCTCCACTTT. This sequence encodes CAWRLTGVNSPLHF. The rearrangement uses TRBV30 and TRBJ1-6, with 7 bases fitting TRBD1. CDR3 length: 14 amino acids. Per germline, CDR1 GTSNPN and CDR2 SVGIG (reference sequence). Unmatched junction bases numbered 6, after V lost 3 bases and J lost 7 bases.

This clone appeared a single time. The gene calls are TRBV2 and TRBJ1-2, with D unresolved. V lost 7 bases and J 4 bases, leaving 13 bases between the germline ends. CDR1 is SNHLY and CDR2 is FYNNEI in the germline V gene. The CDR3 has 13 amino acids. CDR3 nucleotides: TGTGCCAGCAAGACTCCGCGCCCCTATGGCTACACCTTC. The encoded protein is CASKTPRPYGYTF.

The V and J genes are TRBV7-9 and TRBJ2-5, with a tentative D call TRBD2 (6 bases). This CDR3 has 13 amino acids. V was shortened by 4 bases and J by 5 bases, with 11 bases between the two germline ends. Germline loops: CDR1 SEHNR, CDR2 FQNEAQ (reference sequence). CDR3 bases: TGTGCCAGCAGCTGGAGGGCGGACGAGACCCAGTACTTC. As protein: CASSWRADETQYF.

V is TRBV6-5 and J is TRBJ1-6, with TRBD1 as a possible D gene (5 bases). The V gene lost 1 base and the J gene lost 10 bases, with 17 bases spanning the gap. Germline loops: CDR1 MNHEY, CDR2 SVGAGI. This CDR3 is built from 16 residues. The CDR3 DNA reads TGTGCCAGCAGTTACTTGAGGGGCGGGGGTGGCTCACCCCTCCACTTT. It specifies CASSYLRGGGGSPLHF.

The J gene is TRBJ2-1, the V gene TRBV15, with 10 bases fitting TRBD2. Per germline, CDR1 LNHNV and CDR2 YYDKDF (reference sequence). After removal of 1 base from V and 8 bases from J, the junction contained 11 bases not matched to a gene. The CDR3 runs 17 residues. The DNA for the CDR3 is TGTGCCACCAGCAGAGCGAAAGATAGCGGGAGGTTAGATGAGCAGTTCTTC. Encoded protein: CATSRAKDSGRLDEQFF.

V gene TRBV7-9 combines with J gene TRBJ1-2, with 7 bases lining up with TRBD1. After removal of 3 bases from V and 3 bases from J, the junction contained 1 base not matched to a gene. Germline assignment: CDR1 SEHNR and CDR2 FQNEAQ (reference sequence). The CDR3 contains 13 residues. In nucleotides, the CDR3 is TGTGCCAGCAGCTTGACAGGGTACTATGGCTACACCTTC. Its protein is CASSLTGYYGYTF.

This chain connects TRBV7-3 to TRBJ1-2, with D possibly being TRBD1 (5 bases). The germline gives CDR1 SGHTA, CDR2 FQGTGA. V gave up 3 bases and J gave up 6 bases, with 11 bases separating them. This CDR3 has 13 amino acids. This CDR3 is CASSFPGGDGYTF. CDR3 nucleotides: TGTGCCAGCAGCTTCCCGGGAGGGGATGGCTACACCTTC.

The chain joins TRBV5-6 to TRBJ2-3; D perhaps matches TRBD2 (6 bases). The CDR3 is made up of 16 amino acids. The V gene's germline CDR1 is SGHDT and CDR2 YYEEEE. Trimming left V 2 bases short and J 1 base short, with 14 bases between. DNA of the CDR3: TGTGCCAGCAGCTTCTGGGCTGCTAGCGGCACAGATACGCAGTATTTT. Translation: CASSFWAASGTDTQYF.

The chain couples TRBV7-9 to TRBJ2-7; TRBD1 agrees at 7 bases. Per germline, CDR1 SEHNR and CDR2 FQNEAQ (reference sequence). The CDR3 extends over 14 amino acids. V was pared by 3 bases and J by 6 bases, with 8 bases of the junction left unmatched. In DNA, the CDR3 is TGTGCCAGCAGCTTTTCCGGGACAGTTCTCGAGCAGTACTTC. Translation: CASSFSGTVLEQYF.

The rearrangement links TRBV28 to TRBJ2-2; D gene unclear. The CDR3 is 15 residues long. Germline assignment: CDR1 MDHEN and CDR2 SYDVKM. Trimming took off 4 bases at V and 0 bases at J, with 9 bases between the two ends. This chain's CDR3 is CASSSPNSNTGELFF. The CDR3, as DNA: TGTGCCAGCAGTTCCCCTAACTCGAACACCGGGGAGCTGTTTTTT.

The V and J genes are TRBV11-2 and TRBJ2-7; 8 bases map to TRBD2. CDR3 size: 16 residues. The germline V gene has CDR1 SGHAT and CDR2 FQNNGV. J gave up 3 bases and V 6 bases, and 13 bases lay outside the gene matches. DNA of the CDR3: TGTGCCAGCAGGTTTGGGACTAGTGGCGCATTCTACGAGCAGTACTTC. Protein: CASRFGTSGAFYEQYF.

The rearrangement links TRBV5-1 to TRBJ1-1; D is possibly TRBD1 (6 bases). Per the germline V gene, CDR1 is SGHRS and CDR2 is YFSETQ. The CDR3 totals 15 residues. Trimming pared 4 bases from V and 1 base from J, leaving 14 bases between. The CDR3 DNA sequence: TGCGCCAGCAGCCCCGGGGGAGGGGGGAACACTGAAGCTTTCTTT. Residues: CASSPGGGGNTEAFF.

The gene calls are TRBV19 and TRBJ2-5; TRBD1 might be the D (6 bases). Germline V gives CDR1 LNHDA, CDR2 SQIVND (reference sequence). The CDR3 covers 16 residues. V was pared by 1 base and J by 1 base, with 13 bases between. The CDR3 DNA sequence: TGTGCCAGTAGTATAGGGCACAGGGAATTCCAAGAGACCCAGTACTTC. Translating gives CASSIGHREFQETQYF.

This chain links TRBV15 with TRBJ1-5; D is perhaps TRBD1 (6 bases). V was shortened by 5 bases and J by 1 base, with 12 bases between the two germline ends. The CDR3 contains 15 residues. The germline V gene has CDR1 LNHNV and CDR2 YYDKDF (reference sequence). DNA for the CDR3: TGTGCCACCAGCCTTACAGGGTTCAGCAATCAGCCCCAGCATTTT. Translated: CATSLTGFSNQPQHF.

The chain has TRBV28 and TRBJ1-1, with 7 bases matching TRBD1. In germline, CDR1 is MDHEN, CDR2 SYDVKM. Trimming cost V 7 bases and J 9 bases; bases outside gene matches: 14. The CDR3 extends over 14 amino acids. CDR3 loop: CASTSLVGGRKAFF. As DNA, the CDR3 is TGTGCCAGCACTAGCCTGGTAGGGGGCAGGAAAGCTTTCTTT.

V and J are TRBV7-2 and TRBJ1-2; 9 bases agree with TRBD1. Germline V gene data show CDR1 as SGHTA and CDR2 as FQGNSA. This CDR3 has 15 residues. After removal of 1 base from V and 8 bases from J, the junction contained 8 bases not matched to a gene. The CDR3 DNA sequence: TGTGCCAGCAGCTTAGGGGGCACAGGGGGCTACGGCTACACCTTC. The encoded protein is CASSLGGTGGYGYTF.

V and J are TRBV6-5 and TRBJ2-3; D is possibly TRBD1 (6 bases). Germline V CDR1 and CDR2: MNHEY, SVGAGI. Trimming left V 5 bases short and J 7 bases short, with 13 bases between. CDR3 length: 13 amino acids. The CDR3 spells CASSKTGTNTQYF. The DNA of the CDR3 is TGTGCCAGCAGTAAAACAGGGACCAATACGCAGTATTTT.